Given below is one TCR beta chain in context. Germline is not matched at one junction end, which may reflect a read error. Different DNA sequences within this sample yield the same CDR3. It was with 60 Vbeta and 13 Jbeta primers that the PCR ran. Assay used: immunoSEQ multiplex PCR; TCRdb lists only in-frame clones, some missing. This sample carries some 130,000 clones, 80% of them seen once, and the ten largest clones take roughly 1.2%. The data stem from a study of cytomegalovirus exposure and HLA in healthy donors. This CDR3 is 16 amino acids long. Germline CDR1 and CDR2: SGHRS and YFSETQ. The chain uses TRBV5-1 and TRBJ1-1; 9 bases line up with TRBD1. This receptor was obtained from a male donor in good health and CMV-seropositive. The sample taken for sequencing was PBMCs. CDR3 sequence reads: CASSFTGGAGDTEAFF. DNA for the CDR3: TGCGCCAGCAGCTTCACAGGGGGCGCGGGGGACACTGAAGCTTTCTTC.